The subject of this entry is one TCR beta chain. The sample comes from a study of blood T cell repertoires in COVID-19. Across the whole study: Samples came from the United States, Italy and Spain, spanning acute and convalescent COVID-19. Sample material is recorded as cDNA or gDNA derived from T cells, B-cell-depleted T cells, or PBMCs.

Those who participated ranged in age from roughly 18 to 100 years and resided in about two dozen US areas. Assignment of participants to cohorts was predicated upon participant-reported clinical history. The data were produced by immunoSEQ multiplex PCR, yet TCRdb's version contains in-frame clones alone and is incomplete. The sample shows 180,000 or so clones, approximately 89% of them seen only once. CDR1 SGDLS and CDR2 YYNGEE come from the germline V gene. V was clipped by 2 bases and J by 4 bases; unmatched bases: 4. This CDR3 comprises 17 residues. The sample taken for sequencing was PBMCs or T cells enriched from blood (not recorded which). This chain connects TRBV9 to TRBJ2-3, with TRBD2 identical over 16 bases. This TCR was recovered from a woman in her forties with acute COVID-19. In nucleotides, the CDR3 is TGTGCCAGCAGCGTTGGGACTAGCGGGGGGGCCCCAGATACGCAGTATTTT. Amino acids: CASSVGTSGGAPDTQYF.